A selection of T cell receptor beta chains follows, all from one sample in a study of shared clonotypes between healthy human individuals. Only in-frame clones appear in the TCRdb table, and some are missing; sequencing was by immunoSEQ multiplex PCR. The sample has under 650,000 clones, almost 97% seen once. Sample: naive CD4+ T cells sorted from blood. Receptor source: a woman in her 30s in good health. Each CDR3 is given with its conserved first and last residue. A D gene is named only where the DNA matches it firmly. Only some rows state a clone size, as once, few, many or a class for expanded clones.

CDR3 DNA,CDR3 protein,D gene,V gene,clone size,J gene
TGCGCCAGCAGCTTGGTACTAGCGGATTACAATGAGCAGTTCTTC,CASSLVLADYNEQFF,TRBD2,TRBV5-1,NA,TRBJ2-1
TGTGCCAGCAGTCGCCTGGGACAGCCAACTAATGAAAAACTGTTTTTT,CASSRLGQPTNEKLFF,TRBD1,TRBV27,NA,TRBJ1-4
TGCAGCGTTGACCCCGGGGGTGGCTACACCTTC,CSVDPGGGYTF,NA,TRBV29-1,once,TRBJ1-2
TGTGCCAGTAGAAGACGACAGGATTCGTTGGGGTATTCACCCCTCCACTTT,CASRRRQDSLGYSPLHF,NA,TRBV19,NA,TRBJ1-6
TGTGCCAGCAGAAGACCGGGAGTAGCGAACACCGGGGAGCTGTTTTTT,CASRRPGVANTGELFF,NA,TRBV11-2,NA,TRBJ2-2
TGTGCCAGCAGTTCCCGCGGGACAGCCTCCTACGAGCAGTACTTC,CASSSRGTASYEQYF,NA,TRBV6-6,NA,TRBJ2-7
TGTGCCAGCAGAAAAGGGACTCACCTCTACGAGCAGTACTTC,CASRKGTHLYEQYF,NA,TRBV6-5,NA,TRBJ2-7
TGTGCCAGTAGTATAGTAGTAGGGTACAATCAGCCCCAGCATTTT,CASSIVVGYNQPQHF,NA,TRBV19,NA,TRBJ1-5
TGTGCCAGCAGTTCCAACTTATGGGACGAGCAGTACTTC,CASSSNLWDEQYF,NA,TRBV28,NA,TRBJ2-7
TGTGCCAGTACGGGGCGACAGCCTAATCAGCCCCAGCATTTT,CASTGRQPNQPQHF,NA,TRBV19,NA,TRBJ1-5
TGTGCCAGCAGTTTGTCGGCGAACCCGGAGACCCAGTACTTC,CASSLSANPETQYF,NA,TRBV28,once,TRBJ2-5
TGTGCCAGTAGTATACACAGGCGGGGGAACACTGAAGCTTTCTTT,CASSIHRRGNTEAFF,NA,TRBV19,NA,TRBJ1-1
TGTGCCAGCTCACCACATCGATTGGGGACAGGGAGTTTCTCCTCCGAGCAGTACTTC,CASSPHRLGTGSFSSEQYF,TRBD1,TRBV18,NA,TRBJ2-7
TGTGCCAGCAGTTCAAACGGTCTTGAGCAGTACTTC,CASSSNGLEQYF,NA,TRBV28,NA,TRBJ2-7
TGTGCCAGCAGCGGGACCTTTGGCTACACCTTC,CASSGTFGYTF,NA,TRBV2,NA,TRBJ1-2
TGCGCCAGCAGCTTCGCTAGCGGGAGTTACGAGCAGTACTTC,CASSFASGSYEQYF,TRBD2,TRBV5-1,NA,TRBJ2-7
TGTGCCAGCTCACCGGGACAGGGGGCTTACGAGCAGTACTTC,CASSPGQGAYEQYF,TRBD1,TRBV18,NA,TRBJ2-7
TGTGCCAGTAGTATACGCCTGGGTGGGGCCAACGTCCTGACTTTC,CASSIRLGGANVLTF,NA,TRBV19,NA,TRBJ2-6